This TCR beta chain was obtained from a study of graft-versus-host responses after intestinal transplantation. Worth noting for this clone: Its antigen is as yet unknown.

The table came from immunoSEQ multiplex PCR; TCRdb's copy has only in-frame clones and leaves some out. The data show tens of thousands of clones, with roughly 90% seen just once and around 0.1% held by the top ten. Whole-study results and caveats: Where graft-donor T cell macrochimerism was present, patients had high graft-versus-host to host-versus-graft clonal ratios in allografts.

There are 11 residues in the CDR3. V was shortened by 4 bases and J by 8 bases, with 8 bases between the two germline ends. CDR1 and CDR2 (germline): KGHSH, LQKENI. The clonotype comes from a human donor who received an intestinal transplant. The sequencing here drew on unstimulated CD4+ T cells sorted from spleen or lymph node cells, taken before intestinal transplant. The gene calls are TRBV18 and TRBJ1-1; D is uncertain. In DNA, the CDR3 is TGTGCCAGCTCACAACACCAAGAAGCTTTCTTT. This translates into CASSQHQEAFF.